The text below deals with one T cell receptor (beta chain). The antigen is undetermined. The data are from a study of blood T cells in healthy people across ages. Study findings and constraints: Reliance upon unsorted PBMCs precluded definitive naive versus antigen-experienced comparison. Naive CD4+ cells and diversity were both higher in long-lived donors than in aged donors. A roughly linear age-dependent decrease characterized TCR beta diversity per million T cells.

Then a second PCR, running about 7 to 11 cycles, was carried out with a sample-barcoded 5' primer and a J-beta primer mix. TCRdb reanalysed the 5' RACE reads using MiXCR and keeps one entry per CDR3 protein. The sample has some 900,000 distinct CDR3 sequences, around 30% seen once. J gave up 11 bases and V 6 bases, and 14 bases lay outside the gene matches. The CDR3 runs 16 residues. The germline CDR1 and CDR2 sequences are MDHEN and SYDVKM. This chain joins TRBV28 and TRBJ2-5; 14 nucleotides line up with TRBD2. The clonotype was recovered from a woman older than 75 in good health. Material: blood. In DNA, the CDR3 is TGTGCCAGCAGGCGCGTCGGACTAGCGGGGGGTTCTGAGCAGTACTTC. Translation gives CASRRVGLAGGSEQYF.